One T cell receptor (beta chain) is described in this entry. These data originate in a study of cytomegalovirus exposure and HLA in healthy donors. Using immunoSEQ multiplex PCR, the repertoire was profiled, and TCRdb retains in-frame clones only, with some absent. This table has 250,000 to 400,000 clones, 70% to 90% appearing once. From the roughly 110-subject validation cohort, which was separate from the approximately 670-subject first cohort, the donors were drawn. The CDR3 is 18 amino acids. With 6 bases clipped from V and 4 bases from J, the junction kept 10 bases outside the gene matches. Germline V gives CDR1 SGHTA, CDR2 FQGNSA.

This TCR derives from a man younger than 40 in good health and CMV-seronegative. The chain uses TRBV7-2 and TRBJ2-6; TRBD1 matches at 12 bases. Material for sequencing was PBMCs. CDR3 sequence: CASRGQGAFTQGANVLTF. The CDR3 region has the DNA TGTGCCAGCAGGGGACAGGGGGCCTTTACGCAAGGGGCCAACGTCCTGACTTTC.